This entry features one TCR beta chain sequence. Antigen: not known. This sample was taken from a study of cytomegalovirus exposure and HLA in healthy donors. Study-wide findings and caveats: With later analysis, a missense DCLRE1C variant became linked to TCR beta V- and J-gene trimming.

The PCR ran on 60 Vbeta and 13 Jbeta primers. Repertoires were generated with immunoSEQ multiplex PCR, while TCRdb's copy carries only in-frame clones and drops some. Of 130,000 or so clones listed, about 74% are singletons. The CDR3 totals 14 residues. Trimming stripped 5 bases from V and 2 bases from J, with 12 bases between. Germline V lookup: CDR1 SGHRS, CDR2 YFSETQ. This clonotype originated in a man aged 30-40 years in good health and CMV-seronegative. The chain recombines TRBV5-1 with TRBJ2-3, with a possible D match to TRBD1 (6 bases). The sequenced sample consisted of PBMCs. The CDR3 loop is CASSSGGSTDTQYF. The CDR3 DNA reads as TGCGCCAGCAGTTCTGGGGGCTCCACAGATACGCAGTATTTT.